The source of this T cell receptor (beta chain) is a study of cytomegalovirus exposure and HLA in healthy donors. V was pared by 4 bases and J by 0 bases, with 10 bases between. Per germline, CDR1 MDHEN and CDR2 SYDVKM. There are 14 residues in the CDR3. The PCR was carried out with 60 Vbeta primers and 13 Jbeta primers. Sequencing was performed with immunoSEQ multiplex PCR; in TCRdb, only in-frame clones are kept and a portion is missing. The table includes some 100,000 clones, roughly 72% detected once. The chain links TRBV28 to TRBJ2-7; D gene ambiguous. The clonotype originates from a woman between 50 and 59 years old in good health and CMV-seropositive. Sequencing was done on a sample of PBMCs. The CDR3 DNA follows: TGTGCCAGCAGTTCTGGGCAGAGCTCCTACGAGCAGTACTTC. Translated, it gives CASSSGQSSYEQYF.